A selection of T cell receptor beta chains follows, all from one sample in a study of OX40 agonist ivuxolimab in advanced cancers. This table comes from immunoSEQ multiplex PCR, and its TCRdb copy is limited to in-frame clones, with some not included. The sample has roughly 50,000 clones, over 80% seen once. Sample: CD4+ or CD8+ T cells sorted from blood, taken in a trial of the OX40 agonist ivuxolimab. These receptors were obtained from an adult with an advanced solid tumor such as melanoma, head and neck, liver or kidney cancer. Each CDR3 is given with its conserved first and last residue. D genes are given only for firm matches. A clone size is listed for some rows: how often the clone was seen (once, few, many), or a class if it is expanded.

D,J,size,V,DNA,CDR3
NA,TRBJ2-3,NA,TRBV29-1,TGCAGCCTCCGCTCCCAGATAGATACGCAGTATTTT,CSLRSQIDTQYF
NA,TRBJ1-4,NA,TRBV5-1,TGCGCCAGCAGCTTGGCCCGGGCCGATGAAAAACTGTTTTTT,CASSLARADEKLFF
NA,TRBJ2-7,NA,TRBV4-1,TGCGCCAGCAGCCAAGTTACAGGTTCCTACGAGCAGTACTTC,CASSQVTGSYEQYF
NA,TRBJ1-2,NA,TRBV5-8,TGTGCCAGCAGGGAAGAGGGTTGGTCGTATGGCTACACCTTC,CASREEGWSYGYTF
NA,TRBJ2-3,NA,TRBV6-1,TGTGCCAGCAGTGAAGTGGCAGATACGCAGTATTTT,CASSEVADTQYF
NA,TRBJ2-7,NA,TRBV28,TGTGCCAGCAGAGTATCGCTTGGAGGTTACCCCGAGCAGTACTTC,CASRVSLGGYPEQYF
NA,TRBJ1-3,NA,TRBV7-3,TGTGCCAGCAGCTTATTCCAGCACACGGACGGAAACACCATATATTTT,CASSLFQHTDGNTIYF
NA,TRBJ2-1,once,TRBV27,TGTGCCAGCAGTCCTCATCGGGGAAGCTCCTACAATGAGCAGTTCTTC,CASSPHRGSSYNEQFF
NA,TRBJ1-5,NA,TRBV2,TGTGCCAGCAGTGAGGACATGGCAGGGAATCAGCCCCAGCATTTT,CASSEDMAGNQPQHF
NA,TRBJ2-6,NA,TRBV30,TGTGCCTGGCAACAGTGGGGCTCTGGGGCCAACGTCCTGACTTTC,CAWQQWGSGANVLTF
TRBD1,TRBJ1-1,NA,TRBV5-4,TGTGCCAGCAGCCCACCGGACAGGCCGAACACTGAAGCTTTCTTT,CASSPPDRPNTEAFF
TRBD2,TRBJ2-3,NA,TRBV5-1,TGCGCCAGCAGCTTGCGGTCGGTAGCGGGGGGCCTCCCAGATACGCAGTATTTT,CASSLRSVAGGLPDTQYF
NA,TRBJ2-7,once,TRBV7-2,TGTGCCAGCAGCTTACTTCGTGAGCAGTACTTC,CASSLLREQYF
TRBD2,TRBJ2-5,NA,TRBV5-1,TGCGCCAGCAGCCAACTAGCGGGGGAGTGGGAGACCCAGTACTTC,CASSQLAGEWETQYF
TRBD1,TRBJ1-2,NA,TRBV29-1,TGCAGCGTTGAAGCACAGGGGGCAGATGGCTACACCTTC,CSVEAQGADGYTF
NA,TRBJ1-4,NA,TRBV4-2,TGTGCCAGCAGCCAAGATGAGAGGCGTAAACTGTTTTTT,CASSQDERRKLFF
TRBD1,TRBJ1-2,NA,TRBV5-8,TGTGCCAGCAGCACCACGGACATTACGGGACAGCCCTATGGCTACACCTTC,CASSTTDITGQPYGYTF
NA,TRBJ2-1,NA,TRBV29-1,TGCAGCGACGAGGGACAGAACCCGAGGGGGGGGAATGAGCAGTTCTTC,CSDEGQNPRGGNEQFF
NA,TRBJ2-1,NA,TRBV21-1,TGTGCCAGCAGCAAAGAGGAGAGGGGGCGAAAATACAATGAGCAGTTCTTC,CASSKEERGRKYNEQFF
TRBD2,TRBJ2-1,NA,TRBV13,TGTGCCAGCAGCCTCGGACTAGCGTCTGGTCGGCAGTTCTTC,CASSLGLASGRQFF
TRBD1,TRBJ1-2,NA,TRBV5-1,TGCGCCAGCAGCAGCACAGGGGATGGCTACACCTTC,CASSSTGDGYTF
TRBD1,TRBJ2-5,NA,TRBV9,TGTGCCAGCAGCGTATTTGGGACAGGGGAAGAGACCCAGTACTTC,CASSVFGTGEETQYF
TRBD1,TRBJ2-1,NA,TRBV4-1,TGCGCCAGCAGCCAGACAGGGGGGGAGCAGTTCTTC,CASSQTGGEQFF